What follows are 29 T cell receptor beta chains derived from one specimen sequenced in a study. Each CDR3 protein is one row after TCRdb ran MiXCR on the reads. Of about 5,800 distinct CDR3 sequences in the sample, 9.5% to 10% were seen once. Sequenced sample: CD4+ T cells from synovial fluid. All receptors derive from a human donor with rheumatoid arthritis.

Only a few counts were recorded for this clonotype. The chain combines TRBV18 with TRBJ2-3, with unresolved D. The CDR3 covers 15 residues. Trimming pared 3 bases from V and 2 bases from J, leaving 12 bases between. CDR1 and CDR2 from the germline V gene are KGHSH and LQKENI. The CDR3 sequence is CASSPNDGVTDTQYF. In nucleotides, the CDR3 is TGTGCCAGCTCACCTAACGATGGGGTCACAGATACGCAGTATTTT.

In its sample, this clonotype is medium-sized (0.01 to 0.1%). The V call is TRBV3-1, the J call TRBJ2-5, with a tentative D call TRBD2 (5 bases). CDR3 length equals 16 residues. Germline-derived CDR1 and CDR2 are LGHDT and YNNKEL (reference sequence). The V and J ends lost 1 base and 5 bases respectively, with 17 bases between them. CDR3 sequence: CASSQGVGAVRETQYF. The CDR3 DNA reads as TGTGCCAGCAGCCAAGGTGTGGGAGCGGTCAGGGAGACCCAGTACTTC.

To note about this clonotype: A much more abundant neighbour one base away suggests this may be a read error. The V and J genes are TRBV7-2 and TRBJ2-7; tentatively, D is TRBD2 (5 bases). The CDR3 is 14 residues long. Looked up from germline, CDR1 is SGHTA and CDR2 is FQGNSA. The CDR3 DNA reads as TGTGCCAACAGCTTAGCGAGTCAGGTCAACGAGCAGTACTTC. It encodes CANSLASQVNEQYF.

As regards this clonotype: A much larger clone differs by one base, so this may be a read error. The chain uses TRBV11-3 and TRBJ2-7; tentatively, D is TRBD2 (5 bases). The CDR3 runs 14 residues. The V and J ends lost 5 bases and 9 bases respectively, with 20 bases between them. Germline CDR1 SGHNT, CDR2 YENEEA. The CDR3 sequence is CASSSQGSANAQYF. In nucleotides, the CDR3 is TGTGCCAGCAGCAGCCAAGGGAGCGCAAACGCGCAGTACTTC.

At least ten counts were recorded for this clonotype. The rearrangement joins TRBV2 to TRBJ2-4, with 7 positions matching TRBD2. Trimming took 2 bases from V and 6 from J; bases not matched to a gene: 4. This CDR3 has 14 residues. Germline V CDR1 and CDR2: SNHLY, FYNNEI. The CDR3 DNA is TGTGCCAGCAGTGAACTGGGGGGGAGAAACATTCAGTACTTC. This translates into CASSELGGRNIQYF.

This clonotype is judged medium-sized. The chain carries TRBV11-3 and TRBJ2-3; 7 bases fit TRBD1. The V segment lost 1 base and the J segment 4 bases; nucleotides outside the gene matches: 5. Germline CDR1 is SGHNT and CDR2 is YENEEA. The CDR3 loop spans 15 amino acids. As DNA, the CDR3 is TGTGCCAGCAGCTTAGTGGGTAGGGGGCCAGATACGCAGTATTTT. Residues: CASSLVGRGPDTQYF.

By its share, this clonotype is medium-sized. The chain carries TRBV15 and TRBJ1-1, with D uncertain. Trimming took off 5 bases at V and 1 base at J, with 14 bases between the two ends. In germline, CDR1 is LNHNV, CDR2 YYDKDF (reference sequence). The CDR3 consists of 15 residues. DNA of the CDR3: TGTGCCACCAGCCGTTACTCCCCTGGGAACACTGAAGCTTTCTTT. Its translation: CATSRYSPGNTEAFF.

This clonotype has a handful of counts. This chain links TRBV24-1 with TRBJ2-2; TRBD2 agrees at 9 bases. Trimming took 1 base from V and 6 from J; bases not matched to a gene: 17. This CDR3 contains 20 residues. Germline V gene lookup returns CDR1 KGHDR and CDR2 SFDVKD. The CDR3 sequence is CATSDFGASGNLFSSGELFF. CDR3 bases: TGTGCCACCAGTGATTTTGGGGCTAGCGGGAACCTATTTTCGTCCGGGGAGCTGTTTTTT.

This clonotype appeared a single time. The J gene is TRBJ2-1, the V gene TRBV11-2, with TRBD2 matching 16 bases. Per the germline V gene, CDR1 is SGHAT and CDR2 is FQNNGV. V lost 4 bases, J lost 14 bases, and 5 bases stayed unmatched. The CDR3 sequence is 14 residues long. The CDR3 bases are TGTGCCAGCAGCTCGGGACTAGCGGGAGGGCACAAGTTCTTC. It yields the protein CASSSGLAGGHKFF.

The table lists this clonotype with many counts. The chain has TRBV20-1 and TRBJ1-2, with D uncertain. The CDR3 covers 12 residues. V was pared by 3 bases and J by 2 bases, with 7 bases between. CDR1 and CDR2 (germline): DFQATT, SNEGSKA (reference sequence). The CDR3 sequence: CSASTQNYGYTF. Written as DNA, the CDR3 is TGCAGTGCTAGCACACAGAACTATGGCTACACCTTC.

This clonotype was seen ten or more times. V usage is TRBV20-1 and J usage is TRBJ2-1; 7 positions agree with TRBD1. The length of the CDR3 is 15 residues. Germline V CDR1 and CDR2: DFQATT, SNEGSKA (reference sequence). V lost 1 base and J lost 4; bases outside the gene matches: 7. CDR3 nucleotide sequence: TGCAGTGCTAGAGTAATGGGACAGCATTACAATGAGCAGTTCTTC. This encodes CSARVMGQHYNEQFF.

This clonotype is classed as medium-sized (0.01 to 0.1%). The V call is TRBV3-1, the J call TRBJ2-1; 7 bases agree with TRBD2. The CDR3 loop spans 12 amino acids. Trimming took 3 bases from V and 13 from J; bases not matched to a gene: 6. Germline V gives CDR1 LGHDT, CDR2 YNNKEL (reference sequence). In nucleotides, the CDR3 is TGTGCCAGCAGCCAGGTAGCTAGCGGCCAGTTCTTC. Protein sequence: CASSQVASGQFF.

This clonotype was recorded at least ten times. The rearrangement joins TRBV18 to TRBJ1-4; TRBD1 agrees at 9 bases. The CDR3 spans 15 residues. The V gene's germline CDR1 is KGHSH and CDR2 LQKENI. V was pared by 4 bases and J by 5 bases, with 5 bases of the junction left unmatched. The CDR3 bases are TGTGCCAGCTCACGGGGACAGGGCGGCAATGAAAAACTGTTTTTT. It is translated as CASSRGQGGNEKLFF. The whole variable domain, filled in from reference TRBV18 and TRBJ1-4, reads NAGVMQNPRHLVRRRGQEARLRCSPMKGHSHVYWYRQLPEEGLKFMVYLQKENIIDESGMPKERFSAEFPKEGPSILRIQQVVRGDSAAYFCASSRGQGGNEKLFFGSGTQLSVL.

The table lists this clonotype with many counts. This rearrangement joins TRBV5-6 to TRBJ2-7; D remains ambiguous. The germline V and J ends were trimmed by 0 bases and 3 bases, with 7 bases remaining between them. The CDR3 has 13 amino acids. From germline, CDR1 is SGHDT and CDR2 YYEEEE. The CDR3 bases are TGTGCCAGCAGCTTGGCCGGGTTCTACGAGCAGTACTTC. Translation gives CASSLAGFYEQYF.

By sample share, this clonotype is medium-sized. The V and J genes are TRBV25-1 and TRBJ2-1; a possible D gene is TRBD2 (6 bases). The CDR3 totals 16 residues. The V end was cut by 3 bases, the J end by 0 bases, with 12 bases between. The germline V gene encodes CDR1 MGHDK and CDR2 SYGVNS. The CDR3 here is CASSESAGSSYNEQFF. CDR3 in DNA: TGTGCCAGCAGTGAGTCCGCCGGGAGCTCCTACAATGAGCAGTTCTTC.

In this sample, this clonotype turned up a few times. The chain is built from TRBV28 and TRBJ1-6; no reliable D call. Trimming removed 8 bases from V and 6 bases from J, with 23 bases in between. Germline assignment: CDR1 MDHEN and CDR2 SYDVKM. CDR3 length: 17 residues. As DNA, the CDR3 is TGTGCCAGCTCCCCCTCCCCGGCCAGCTTGGGTAATTCACCCCTCCACTTT. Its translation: CASSPSPASLGNSPLHF.

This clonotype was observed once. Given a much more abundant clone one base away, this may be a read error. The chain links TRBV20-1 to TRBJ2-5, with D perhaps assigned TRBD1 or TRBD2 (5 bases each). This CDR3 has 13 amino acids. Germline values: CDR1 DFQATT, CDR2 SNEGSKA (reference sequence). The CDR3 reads CGARDEGTETQYF. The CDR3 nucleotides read TGCGGTGCTAGAGATGAAGGGACAGAGACCCAGTACTTC.

The CDR3 coding sequence is TGTGCCAGCCGGGGCGGGGGTAGCGGCACCGGGACCCTGGAAGGAGAGCAGTACTTC. This translates into CASRGGGSGTGTLEGEQYF. The chain couples TRBV7-2 to TRBJ2-7; 7 positions match TRBD2. Looked up from germline, CDR1 is SGHTA and CDR2 is FQGNSA. This CDR3 comprises 19 residues. V shed 8 bases and J 7 bases; nucleotides not matched to a gene: 29.

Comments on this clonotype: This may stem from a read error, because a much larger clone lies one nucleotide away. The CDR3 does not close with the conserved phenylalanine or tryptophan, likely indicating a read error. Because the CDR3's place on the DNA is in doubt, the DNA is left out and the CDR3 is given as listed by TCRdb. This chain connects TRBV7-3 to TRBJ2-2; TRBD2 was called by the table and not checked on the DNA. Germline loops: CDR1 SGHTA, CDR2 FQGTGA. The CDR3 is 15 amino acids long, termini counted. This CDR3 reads CASSPLAGEVGELLS.

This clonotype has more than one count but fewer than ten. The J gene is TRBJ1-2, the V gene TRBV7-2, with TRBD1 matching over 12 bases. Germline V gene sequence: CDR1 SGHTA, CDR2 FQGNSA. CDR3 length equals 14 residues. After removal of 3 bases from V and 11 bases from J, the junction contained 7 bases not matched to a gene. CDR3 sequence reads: CASSFGTGGARYTF. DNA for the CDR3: TGTGCCAGCAGCTTTGGGACAGGGGGCGCGAGATACACCTTC.

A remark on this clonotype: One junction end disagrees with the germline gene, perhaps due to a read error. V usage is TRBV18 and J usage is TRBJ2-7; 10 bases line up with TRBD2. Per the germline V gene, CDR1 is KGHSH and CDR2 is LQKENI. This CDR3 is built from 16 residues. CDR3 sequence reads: CASSPNIPGLASERYF. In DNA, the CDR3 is TGTGCCAGCTCACCCAACATCCCGGGACTAGCGAGCGAGCGGTACTTC.

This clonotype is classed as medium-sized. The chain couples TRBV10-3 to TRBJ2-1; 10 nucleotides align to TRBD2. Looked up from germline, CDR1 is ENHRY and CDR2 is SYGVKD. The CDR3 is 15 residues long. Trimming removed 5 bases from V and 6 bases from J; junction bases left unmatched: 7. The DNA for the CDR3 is TGTGCCATCAGTACCAGCGGGAGGGCCCCCAATGAGCAGTTCTTC. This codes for CAISTSGRAPNEQFF.

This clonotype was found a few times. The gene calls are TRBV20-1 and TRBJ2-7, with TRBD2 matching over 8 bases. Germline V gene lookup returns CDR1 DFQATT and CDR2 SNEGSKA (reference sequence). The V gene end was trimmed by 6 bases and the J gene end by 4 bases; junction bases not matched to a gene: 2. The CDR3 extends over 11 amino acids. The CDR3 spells CSAGGGYEQYF. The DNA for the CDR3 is TGCAGTGCCGGGGGGGGTTACGAGCAGTACTTC.

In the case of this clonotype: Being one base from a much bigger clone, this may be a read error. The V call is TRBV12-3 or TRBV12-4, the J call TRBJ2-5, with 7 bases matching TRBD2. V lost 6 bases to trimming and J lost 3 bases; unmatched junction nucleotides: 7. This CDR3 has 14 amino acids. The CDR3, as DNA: TGTGCCAGCAGATTCGTCCTAGCGGAAGAGACCCAGTACTTC. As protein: CASRFVLAEETQYF.

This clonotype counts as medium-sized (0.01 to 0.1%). The CDR3 coding sequence is TGTGCCAGCAGCTTAGGACTAGCGGGAACTCAAGAGACCCAGTACTTC. Protein sequence: CASSLGLAGTQETQYF. The chain combines TRBV7-6 with TRBJ2-5, with 11 bases lining up with TRBD2. Germline loops: CDR1 SGHVS, CDR2 FNYEAQ. The V segment lost 1 base and the J segment 2 bases; nucleotides outside the gene matches: 3. CDR3 length equals 16 residues. Based on the CDR3 plus reference TRBV7-6 and TRBJ2-5, the full variable domain is GAGVSQSPRYKVTKRGQDVALRCDPISGHVSLYWYRQALGQGPEFLTYFNYEAQQDKSGLPNDRFSAERPEGSISTLTIQRTEQRDSAMYRCASSLGLAGTQETQYFGPGTRLLVL.

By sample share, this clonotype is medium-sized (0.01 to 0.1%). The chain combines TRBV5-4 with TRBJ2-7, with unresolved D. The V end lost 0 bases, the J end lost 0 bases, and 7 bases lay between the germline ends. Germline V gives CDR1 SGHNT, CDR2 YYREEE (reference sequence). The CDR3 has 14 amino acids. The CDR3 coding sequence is TGTGCCAGCAGCTTGGACACAATCTCCTACGAGCAGTACTTC. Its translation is CASSLDTISYEQYF.

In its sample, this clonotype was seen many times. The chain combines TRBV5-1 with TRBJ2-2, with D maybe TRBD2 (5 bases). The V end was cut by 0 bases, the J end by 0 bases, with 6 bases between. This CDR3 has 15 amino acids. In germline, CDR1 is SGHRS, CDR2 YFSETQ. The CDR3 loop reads CASSLGGTNTGELFF. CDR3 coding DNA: TGCGCCAGCAGCTTGGGAGGGACGAACACCGGGGAGCTGTTTTTT.

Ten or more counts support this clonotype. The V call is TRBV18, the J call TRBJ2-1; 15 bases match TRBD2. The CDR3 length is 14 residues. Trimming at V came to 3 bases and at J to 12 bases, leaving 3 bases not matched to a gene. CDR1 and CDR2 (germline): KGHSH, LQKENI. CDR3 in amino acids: CASSPGTSGRSQFF. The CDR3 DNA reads TGTGCCAGCTCACCCGGGACTAGCGGGAGGTCGCAGTTCTTC.

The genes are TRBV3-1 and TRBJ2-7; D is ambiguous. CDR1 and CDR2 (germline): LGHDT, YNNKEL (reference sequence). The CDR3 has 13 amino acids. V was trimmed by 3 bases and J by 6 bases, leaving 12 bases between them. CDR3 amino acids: CASSHRLSGEQYF. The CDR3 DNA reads TGTGCCAGCAGCCACCGACTCTCCGGCGAGCAGTACTTC.